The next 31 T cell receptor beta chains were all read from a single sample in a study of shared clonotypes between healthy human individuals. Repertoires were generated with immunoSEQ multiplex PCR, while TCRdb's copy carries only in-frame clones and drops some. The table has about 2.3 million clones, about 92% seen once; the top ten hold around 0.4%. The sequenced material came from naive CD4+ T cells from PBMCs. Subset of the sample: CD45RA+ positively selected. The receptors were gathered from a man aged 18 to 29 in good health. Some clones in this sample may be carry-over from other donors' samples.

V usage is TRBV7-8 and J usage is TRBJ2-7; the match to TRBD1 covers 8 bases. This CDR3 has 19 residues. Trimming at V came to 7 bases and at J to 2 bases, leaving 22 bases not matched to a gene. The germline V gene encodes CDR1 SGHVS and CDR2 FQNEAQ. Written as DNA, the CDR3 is TGTGCCAGCACCAGAACTCGGTTAAAGGACAGGGAAAGTCCCTACGAGCAGTACTTC. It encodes CASTRTRLKDRESPYEQYF.

CDR3 bases: TGCGCCAGCAGCTTGGTCTTCCCATCGCGGGGCTACACCTTC. Its protein is CASSLVFPSRGYTF. This chain uses TRBV5-1 with TRBJ1-2, with D hard to call. V lost 0 bases to trimming and J lost 8 bases, with 14 bases between them. Germline values: CDR1 SGHRS, CDR2 YFSETQ. The CDR3 contains 14 residues.

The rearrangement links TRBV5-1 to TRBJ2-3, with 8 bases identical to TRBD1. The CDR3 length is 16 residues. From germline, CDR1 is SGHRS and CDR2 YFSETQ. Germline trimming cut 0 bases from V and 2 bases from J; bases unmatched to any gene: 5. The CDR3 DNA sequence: TGCGCCAGCAGCTTGGCCCTGACAGGGGTCACAGATACGCAGTATTTT. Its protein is CASSLALTGVTDTQYF.

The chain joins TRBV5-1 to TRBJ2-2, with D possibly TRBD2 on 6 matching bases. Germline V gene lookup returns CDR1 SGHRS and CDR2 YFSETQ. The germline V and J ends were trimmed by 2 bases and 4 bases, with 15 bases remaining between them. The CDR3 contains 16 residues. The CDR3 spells CASSLAIAAGTGELFF. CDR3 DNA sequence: TGCGCCAGCAGCTTAGCTATAGCAGCGGGCACCGGGGAGCTGTTTTTT.

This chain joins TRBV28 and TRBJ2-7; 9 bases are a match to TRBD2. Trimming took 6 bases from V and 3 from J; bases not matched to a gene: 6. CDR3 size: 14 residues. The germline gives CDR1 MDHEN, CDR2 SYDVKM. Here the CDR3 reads CASSHSGSVYEQYF. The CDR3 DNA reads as TGTGCCAGCAGCCATAGCGGGAGTGTCTACGAGCAGTACTTC.

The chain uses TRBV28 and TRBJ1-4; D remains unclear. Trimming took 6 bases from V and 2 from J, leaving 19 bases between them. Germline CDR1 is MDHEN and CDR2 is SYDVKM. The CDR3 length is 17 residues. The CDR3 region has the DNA TGTGCCAGCAGGATCGGCGCCCCGAGTGGCACTAATGAAAAACTGTTTTTT. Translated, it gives CASRIGAPSGTNEKLFF.

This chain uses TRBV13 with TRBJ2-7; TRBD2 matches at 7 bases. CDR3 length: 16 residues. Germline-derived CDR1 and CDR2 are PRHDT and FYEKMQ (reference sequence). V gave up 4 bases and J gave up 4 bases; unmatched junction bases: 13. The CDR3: CASSSPGLVGRYEQYF. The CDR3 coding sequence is TGTGCCAGCAGCTCTCCCGGACTAGTGGGCAGGTACGAGCAGTACTTC.

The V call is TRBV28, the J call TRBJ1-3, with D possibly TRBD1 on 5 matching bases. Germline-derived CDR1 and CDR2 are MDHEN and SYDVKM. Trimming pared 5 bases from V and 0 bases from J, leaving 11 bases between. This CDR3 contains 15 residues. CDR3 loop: CASSQGSASGNTIYF. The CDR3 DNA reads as TGTGCCAGCAGTCAGGGTTCCGCCTCTGGAAACACCATATATTTT.

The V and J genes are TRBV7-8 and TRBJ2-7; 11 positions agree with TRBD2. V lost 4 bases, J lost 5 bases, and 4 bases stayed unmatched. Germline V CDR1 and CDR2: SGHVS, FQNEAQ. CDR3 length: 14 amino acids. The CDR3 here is CASSWASGRNEQYF. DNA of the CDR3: TGTGCCAGCAGCTGGGCTAGCGGGAGGAACGAGCAGTACTTC.

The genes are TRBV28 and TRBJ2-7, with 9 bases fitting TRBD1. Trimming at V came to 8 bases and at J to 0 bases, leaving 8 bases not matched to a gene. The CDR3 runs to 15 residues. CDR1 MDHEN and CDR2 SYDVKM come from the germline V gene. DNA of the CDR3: TGTGCCAGCGGGATGAGGGACAGGGACTCCTACGAGCAGTACTTC. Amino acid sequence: CASGMRDRDSYEQYF.

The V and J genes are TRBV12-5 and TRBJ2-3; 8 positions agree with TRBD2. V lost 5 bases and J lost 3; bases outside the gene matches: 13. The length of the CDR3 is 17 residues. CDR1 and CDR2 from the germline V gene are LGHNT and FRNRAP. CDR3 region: CASGASPAGELTDTQYF. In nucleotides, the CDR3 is TGTGCTAGTGGTGCCAGTCCAGCGGGAGAGTTAACAGATACGCAGTATTTT.

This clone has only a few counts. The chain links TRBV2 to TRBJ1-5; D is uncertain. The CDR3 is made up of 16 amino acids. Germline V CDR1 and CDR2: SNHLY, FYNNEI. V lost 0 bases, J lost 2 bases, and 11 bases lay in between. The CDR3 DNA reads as TGTGCCAGCAGTGAAGCGTTACTTCGTGGCAATCAGCCCCAGCATTTT. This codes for CASSEALLRGNQPQHF.

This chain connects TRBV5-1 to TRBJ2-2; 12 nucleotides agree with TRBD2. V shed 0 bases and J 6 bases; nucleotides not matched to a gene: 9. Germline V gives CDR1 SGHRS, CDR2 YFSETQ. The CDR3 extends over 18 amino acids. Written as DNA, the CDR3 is TGCGCCAGCAGCTTGGCTAGCGGGAGGGTATGGAGCTCCGGGGAGCTGTTTTTT. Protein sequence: CASSLASGRVWSSGELFF.

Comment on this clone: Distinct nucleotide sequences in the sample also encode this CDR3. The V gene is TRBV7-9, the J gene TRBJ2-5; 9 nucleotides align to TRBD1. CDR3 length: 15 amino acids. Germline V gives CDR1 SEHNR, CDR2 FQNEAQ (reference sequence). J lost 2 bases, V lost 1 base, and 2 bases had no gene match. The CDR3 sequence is CASSLGQGGQETQYF. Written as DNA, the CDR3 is TGTGCCAGCAGCTTAGGACAGGGGGGGCAAGAGACCCAGTACTTC.

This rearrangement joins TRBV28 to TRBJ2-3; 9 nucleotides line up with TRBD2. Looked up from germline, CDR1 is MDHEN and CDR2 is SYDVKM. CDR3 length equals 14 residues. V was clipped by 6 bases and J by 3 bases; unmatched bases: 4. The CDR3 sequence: CASRRTSATDTQYF. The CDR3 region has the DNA TGTGCCAGCAGAAGGACTAGCGCTACAGATACGCAGTATTTT.

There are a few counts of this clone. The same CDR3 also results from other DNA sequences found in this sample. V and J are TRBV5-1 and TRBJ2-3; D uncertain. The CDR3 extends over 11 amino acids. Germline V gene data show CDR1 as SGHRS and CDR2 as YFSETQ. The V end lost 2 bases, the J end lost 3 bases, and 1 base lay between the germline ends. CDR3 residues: CASSFTDTQYF. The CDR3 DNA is TGCGCCAGCAGCTTTACAGATACGCAGTATTTT.

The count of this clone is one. CDR3 loop: CASSERYGTRSGNTIYF. CDR3 DNA sequence: TGTGCCAGCAGCGAGAGATACGGGACTCGCAGTGGAAACACCATATATTTT. This chain joins TRBV9 and TRBJ1-3; D might be TRBD1 (5 bases). The germline V gene encodes CDR1 SGDLS and CDR2 YYNGEE. The CDR3 is 17 residues long. The V end was cut by 3 bases, the J end by 3 bases, with 19 bases between.

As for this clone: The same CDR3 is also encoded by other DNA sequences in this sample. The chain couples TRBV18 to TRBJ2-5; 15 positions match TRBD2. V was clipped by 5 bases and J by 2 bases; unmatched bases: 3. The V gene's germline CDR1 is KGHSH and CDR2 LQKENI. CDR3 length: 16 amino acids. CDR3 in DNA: TGTGCCAGCTCATTGGGACTAGCGGGAGGACAAGAGACCCAGTACTTC. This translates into CASSLGLAGGQETQYF.

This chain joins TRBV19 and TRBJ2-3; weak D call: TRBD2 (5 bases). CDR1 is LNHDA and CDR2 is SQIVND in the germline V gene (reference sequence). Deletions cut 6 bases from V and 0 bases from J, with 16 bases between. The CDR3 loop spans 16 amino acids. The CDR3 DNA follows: TGTGCCAGTAGCCGCCCCTCTGGCGGGAGCACAGATACGCAGTATTTT. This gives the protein CASSRPSGGSTDTQYF.

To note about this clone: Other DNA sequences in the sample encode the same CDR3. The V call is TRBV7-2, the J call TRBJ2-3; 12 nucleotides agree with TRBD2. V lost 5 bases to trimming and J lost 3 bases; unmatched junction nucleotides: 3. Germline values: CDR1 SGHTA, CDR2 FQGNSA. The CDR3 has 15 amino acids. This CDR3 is CASSLLAGGTDTQYF. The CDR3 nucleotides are TGTGCCAGCAGCCTCCTAGCGGGAGGGACAGATACGCAGTATTTT.

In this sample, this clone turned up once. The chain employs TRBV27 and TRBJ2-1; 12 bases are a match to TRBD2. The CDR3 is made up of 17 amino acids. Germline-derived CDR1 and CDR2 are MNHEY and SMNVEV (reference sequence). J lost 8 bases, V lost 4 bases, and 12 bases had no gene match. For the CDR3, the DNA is TGTGCCAGCAGTTGGCAACTAGCGGGAGGTTTAGTGGATGAGCAGTTCTTC. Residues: CASSWQLAGGLVDEQFF.

This CDR3 reads CASSIQAGAPDTQYF. DNA of the CDR3: TGTGCCAGCAGTATCCAAGCGGGAGCCCCAGATACGCAGTATTTT. This rearrangement joins TRBV6-1 to TRBJ2-3; 8 nucleotides line up with TRBD2. The CDR3 runs 15 residues. In germline, CDR1 is MNHNS, CDR2 SASEGT. Germline trimming cut 5 bases from V and 4 bases from J; bases unmatched to any gene: 8.

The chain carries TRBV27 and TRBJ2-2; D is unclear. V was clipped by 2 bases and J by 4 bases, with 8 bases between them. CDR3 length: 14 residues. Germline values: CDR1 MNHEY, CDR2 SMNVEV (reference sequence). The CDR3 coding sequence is TGTGCCAGCAGTTTAGCCCCTTTCACCGGGGAGCTGTTTTTT. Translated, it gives CASSLAPFTGELFF.

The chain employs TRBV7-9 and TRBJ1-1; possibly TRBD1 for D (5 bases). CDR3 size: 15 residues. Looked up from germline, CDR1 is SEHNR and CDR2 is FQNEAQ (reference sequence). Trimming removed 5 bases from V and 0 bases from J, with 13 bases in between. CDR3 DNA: TGTGCCAGCAGCGAGGGACGGTTCATGAACACTGAAGCTTTCTTT. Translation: CASSEGRFMNTEAFF.

The DNA for the CDR3 is TGTGCCAGCAGTTACTCGGCAGGGTTCGGGCCAAACGAGCAGTACTTC. Protein sequence: CASSYSAGFGPNEQYF. This chain joins TRBV6-5 and TRBJ2-7, with D perhaps matching TRBD1 (5 bases). In germline, CDR1 is MNHEY, CDR2 SVGAGI. Trimming removed 0 bases at V and 5 bases at J, with 17 bases between. The CDR3 totals 16 residues.

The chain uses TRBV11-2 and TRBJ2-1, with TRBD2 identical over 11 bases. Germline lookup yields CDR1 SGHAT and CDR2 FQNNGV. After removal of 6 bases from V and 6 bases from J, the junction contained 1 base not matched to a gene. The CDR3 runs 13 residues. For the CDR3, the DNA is TGTGCCAGCAGGGGACTAGCGGTCAATGAGCAGTTCTTC. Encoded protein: CASRGLAVNEQFF.

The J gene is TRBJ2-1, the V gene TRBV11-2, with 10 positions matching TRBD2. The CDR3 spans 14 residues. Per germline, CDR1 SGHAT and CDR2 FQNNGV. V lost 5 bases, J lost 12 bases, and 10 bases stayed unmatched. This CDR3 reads CASSPSGSLGGQFF. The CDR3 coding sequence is TGTGCCAGCAGCCCTAGCGGGAGTTTGGGTGGGCAGTTCTTC.

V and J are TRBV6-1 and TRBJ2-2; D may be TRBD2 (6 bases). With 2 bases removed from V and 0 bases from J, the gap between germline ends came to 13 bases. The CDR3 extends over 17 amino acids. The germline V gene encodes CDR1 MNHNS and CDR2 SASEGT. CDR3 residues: CASSEWGRPSNTGELFF. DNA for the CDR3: TGTGCCAGCAGTGAATGGGGGAGGCCCTCGAACACCGGGGAGCTGTTTTTT.

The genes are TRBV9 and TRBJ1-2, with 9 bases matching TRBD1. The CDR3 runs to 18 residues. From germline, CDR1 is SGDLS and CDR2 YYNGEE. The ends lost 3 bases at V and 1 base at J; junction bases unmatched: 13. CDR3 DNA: TGTGCCAGCAGCGCGGGTCGGGACAGGGTAGGGTATAACTATGGCTACACCTTC. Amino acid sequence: CASSAGRDRVGYNYGYTF.

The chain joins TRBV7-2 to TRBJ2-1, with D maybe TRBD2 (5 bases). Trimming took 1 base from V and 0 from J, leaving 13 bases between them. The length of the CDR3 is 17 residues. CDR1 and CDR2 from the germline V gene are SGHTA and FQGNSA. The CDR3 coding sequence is TGTGCCAGCAGCTTAGGCGCCGGCGGGCCCTCCTACAATGAGCAGTTCTTC. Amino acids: CASSLGAGGPSYNEQFF.

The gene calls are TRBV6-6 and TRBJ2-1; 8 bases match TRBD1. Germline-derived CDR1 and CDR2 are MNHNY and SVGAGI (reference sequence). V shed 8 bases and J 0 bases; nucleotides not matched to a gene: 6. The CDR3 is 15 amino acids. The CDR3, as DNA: TGTGCCAGCGGCCAGGGGGCCAGCTCCTACAATGAGCAGTTCTTC. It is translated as CASGQGASSYNEQFF.